The text below deals with one T cell receptor beta chain. This entry belongs to a study of blood T cell repertoires in COVID-19. The CDR3 length is 14 residues. Germline trimming cut 0 bases from V and 5 bases from J; bases unmatched to any gene: 4. Germline V lookup: CDR1 MGHRA, CDR2 YSYEKL. Profiled with immunoSEQ multiplex PCR; TCRdb holds only in-frame clones, not every one. The sample gives 290,000 or so clones, around 86% of which show up once; under 3% is in the top ten. The sequenced material came from PBMCs or T cells enriched from blood (not recorded which). The TCR sequence derives from a woman under 30 who had recovered from COVID-19. The gene calls are TRBV4-1 and TRBJ2-7; 7 nucleotides agree with TRBD1. The CDR3, as DNA: TGCGCCAGCAGCCAAGATCACAGGGGAAACGAGCAGTACTTC. Its translation is CASSQDHRGNEQYF.